This T cell receptor beta chain was recovered during a study of graft-versus-host responses after intestinal transplantation. Turning to the study itself: Isolated intestinal, liver-intestinal, or multivisceral transplants were what recipients had. For two to four years after anti-thymocyte globulin induction, all recipients took tacrolimus and steroids.

This table comes from immunoSEQ multiplex PCR, and its TCRdb copy is limited to in-frame clones, with some not included. The data contain fewer than 100,000 clones, roughly 82% of them seen just once; the ten biggest clones take up around 1.4%. The TCR sequence derives from a human patient who received an intestinal transplant, so some T cells may come from the graft donor. The specimen comprised PBMCs, sampled 255 days after intestinal transplant.

This CDR3 is CASSHNVNQPQHF. As DNA, the CDR3 is TGCGCCAGCAGCCATAACGTGAATCAGCCCCAGCATTTT. The chain links TRBV5-1 to TRBJ1-5; no firm D call. V was trimmed by 4 bases and J by 4 bases, leaving 9 bases between them. From germline, CDR1 is SGHRS and CDR2 YFSETQ. This CDR3 is built from 13 residues. The variable domain in full, completed from reference TRBV5-1 and TRBJ1-5, reads KAGVTQTPRYLIKTRGQQVTLSCSPISGHRSVSWYQQTPGQGLQFLFEYFSETQRNKGNFPGRFSGRQFSNSRSEMNVSTLELGDSALYLCASSHNVNQPQHFGDGTRLSIL.